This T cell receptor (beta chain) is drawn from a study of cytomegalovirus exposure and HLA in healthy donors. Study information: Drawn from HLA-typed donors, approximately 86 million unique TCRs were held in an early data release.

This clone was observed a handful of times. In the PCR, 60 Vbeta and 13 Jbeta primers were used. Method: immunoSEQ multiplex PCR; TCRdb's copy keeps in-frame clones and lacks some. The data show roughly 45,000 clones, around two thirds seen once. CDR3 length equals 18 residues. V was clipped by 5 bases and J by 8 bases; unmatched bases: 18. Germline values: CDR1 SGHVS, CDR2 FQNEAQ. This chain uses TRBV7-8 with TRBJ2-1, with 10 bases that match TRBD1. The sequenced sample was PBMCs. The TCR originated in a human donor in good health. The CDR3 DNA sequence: TGTGCCAGCAGCCTCAGCCTCGGGACAGGGGTCCGTCGGGATGAGCAGTTCTTC. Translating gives CASSLSLGTGVRRDEQFF.